This T cell receptor (beta chain) was captured by sequencing in a study of cytomegalovirus exposure and HLA in healthy donors. Study-level results: In a later analysis, roughly 17,000 TCR beta sequences were associated with HLA alleles at 0.05 false discovery rate. Within an earlier analysis, most TCR beta V segments proved productive either about 87% or about 30% of the time. Reportedly, TCR beta sequences accurately predicted HLA-A and HLA-B alleles in most subjects.

With regard to this clone: The antigen is unknown.

Donors were ostensibly healthy at sampling, although undocumented immune exposures were probable. Germline loops: CDR1 SGDLS, CDR2 YYNGEE. There are 15 residues in the CDR3. With V trimmed by 2 bases and J by 1 base, 3 bases remained unmatched. Primers for the PCR totalled 60 Vbeta and 13 Jbeta. Profiling relied on immunoSEQ multiplex PCR, and the TCRdb table lists in-frame clones only, not all of them. The data contain 160,000 or so clones, 81% of them singletons. Sequenced sample: PBMCs. This TCR was recovered from a man in his fifties or sixties in good health and CMV-seropositive. This sequence joins TRBV9 and TRBJ1-1; 9 bases align to TRBD1. The CDR3 spells CASSVTGGRNTEAFF. The CDR3 coding sequence is TGTGCCAGCAGCGTTACAGGGGGCCGGAACACTGAAGCTTTCTTT.